The 25 T cell receptor beta chains in this list originate from one sample, sequenced in a study of cytomegalovirus exposure and HLA in healthy donors. The PCR contained 60 Vbeta and 13 Jbeta primers. Data came from immunoSEQ multiplex PCR; TCRdb stores just in-frame clones and leaves some out. The sample gives 60,000 to 85,000 clones, around 78% of which show up once; around 1.5% is in the top ten. Sequenced sample: PBMCs. Source of these receptors: a man aged 35-49 years in good health and CMV-seronegative.

The chain combines TRBV6-5 with TRBJ2-2; 7 bases are a match to TRBD1. CDR1 is MNHEY and CDR2 is SVGAGI in the germline V gene. CDR3 length: 14 residues. The V and J ends lost 9 bases and 4 bases, in that order; junction bases with no gene match: 8. The CDR3 region has the DNA TGTGCCAGTTACAACAGGGGCCGCACCGGGGAGCTGTTTTTT. Protein sequence: CASYNRGRTGELFF.

As concerns this clone: Mismatch with germline at one junction end may stem from a read error. This chain joins TRBV19 and TRBJ2-1, with D tentatively TRBD1 (6 bases). CDR3 length: 16 residues. Germline CDR1 reads LNHDA; CDR2 reads SQIVND (reference sequence). CDR3 nucleotide sequence: TGTGCCAGTAGTTCTCCAAACTCATTCCGACAGGACAGCATGCTCTTC. It specifies CASSSPNSFRQDSMLF.

V usage is TRBV19 and J usage is TRBJ1-1; TRBD1 matches 9 bases. Losses at the gene ends were 0 bases for V and 0 bases for J; bases not matched to a gene: 8. CDR3 length: 18 amino acids. CDR1 and CDR2 (germline): LNHDA, SQIVND (reference sequence). The CDR3 loop reads CASSIDPDRGGMNTEAFF. Here the CDR3 DNA reads TGTGCCAGTAGTATAGATCCGGACAGGGGTGGGATGAACACTGAAGCTTTCTTT.

The chain has TRBV16 and TRBJ2-2; no clear D gene. V was trimmed by 4 bases and J by 1 base, leaving 4 bases between them. The germline gives CDR1 KGHSY, CDR2 FQNENV. This CDR3 contains 13 residues. The CDR3 is CASSLGNTGELFF. In DNA form, the CDR3 reads TGTGCCAGCAGCCTCGGGAACACCGGGGAGCTGTTTTTT.

The chain uses TRBV28 and TRBJ1-5, with a possible D match to TRBD1 (6 bases). The CDR3 runs 13 residues. The V and J ends lost 10 bases and 6 bases respectively, with 16 bases between them. The germline V gene has CDR1 MDHEN and CDR2 SYDVKM. Here the CDR3 DNA reads TGTGCCACAATTGCCCAGGGGATTCAGCCCCAGCATTTT. Translating it yields CATIAQGIQPQHF.

V gene TRBV10-3 combines with J gene TRBJ1-6; no reliable D call. V was shortened by 3 bases and J by 7 bases, with 16 bases between the two germline ends. Germline V gives CDR1 ENHRY, CDR2 SYGVKD. CDR3 size: 16 residues. The CDR3 is CAISDETRRANSPLHF. The CDR3 region has the DNA TGTGCCATCAGTGACGAGACACGGCGGGCAAATTCACCCCTCCACTTT.

J is TRBJ2-5 and V is TRBV4-2; D is ambiguous. Germline V gene sequence: CDR1 LGHNA, CDR2 YNFKEQ. The CDR3 has 16 residues. Between the trimmed V and J ends, which lost 0 bases and 5 bases, there was a span of 16 bases. CDR3 amino acids: CASSQDRATRWETQYF. The CDR3 DNA reads TGTGCCAGCAGCCAAGATAGAGCCACTCGTTGGGAGACCCAGTACTTC.

The rearrangement joins TRBV6-1 to TRBJ1-5; 8 bases line up with TRBD1. CDR1 and CDR2 (germline): MNHNS, SASEGT. With V trimmed by 9 bases and J by 6 bases, 13 bases remained unmatched. This CDR3 spans 15 amino acids. The DNA for the CDR3 is TGTGCCAGTGACCTCGACAGGGGAGGCACTCAGCCCCAGCATTTT. It translates to CASDLDRGGTQPQHF.

The CDR3 sequence: CASSEVGAGKEEAFF. In nucleotides, the CDR3 is TGTGCCAGCAGTGAGGTGGGGGCCGGGAAGGAAGAAGCTTTCTTT. The rearrangement joins TRBV6-4 to TRBJ1-1; possibly TRBD1 for D (6 bases). The CDR3 runs to 15 residues. Germline-derived CDR1 and CDR2 are MRHNA and SNTAGT. V gave up 3 bases and J gave up 8 bases, with 19 bases separating them.

The rearrangement uses TRBV28 and TRBJ1-5; a possible D gene is TRBD1 (6 bases). CDR3 length equals 17 residues. Trimming left V 3 bases short and J 7 bases short, with 22 bases between. Germline CDR1 reads MDHEN; CDR2 reads SYDVKM. CDR3 region: CASSFGHRQVSGQPQHF. The CDR3 DNA follows: TGTGCCAGCAGTTTCGGGCACAGACAGGTCTCTGGGCAGCCCCAGCATTTT.

This clone came up once. This sequence joins TRBV14 and TRBJ2-7; 10 bases match TRBD2. Germline assignment: CDR1 SGHDN and CDR2 FVKESK. The CDR3 sequence is 18 residues long. With V trimmed by 1 base and J by 1 base, 10 bases remained unmatched. The CDR3 is CASSQALGLAVRSYEQYF. Here the CDR3 DNA reads TGTGCCAGCAGCCAAGCTCTCGGACTAGCGGTGAGATCCTACGAGCAGTACTTC.

This chain connects TRBV5-1 to TRBJ2-2; the D is unclear. Per the germline V gene, CDR1 is SGHRS and CDR2 is YFSETQ. The V gene lost 2 bases and the J gene lost 5 bases, with 13 bases spanning the gap. This CDR3 is built from 15 residues. The CDR3 loop reads CASSFSTETTGELFF. In DNA, the CDR3 is TGCGCCAGCAGCTTCAGTACAGAAACTACCGGGGAGCTGTTTTTT.

The rearrangement joins TRBV7-3 to TRBJ2-5; 9 bases agree with TRBD1. J gave up 4 bases and V 5 bases, and 8 bases lay outside the gene matches. The CDR3 spans 15 residues. Germline CDR1 SGHTA, CDR2 FQGTGA. The CDR3, as DNA: TGTGCCAGCAGCCCAGGGACAGGGAGATTAGAGACCCAGTACTTC. The encoded protein is CASSPGTGRLETQYF.

V usage is TRBV25-1 and J usage is TRBJ2-1; D is perhaps TRBD1 (5 bases). The CDR3 covers 17 residues. Trimming cost V 1 base and J 10 bases, with 23 bases left between them. Germline values: CDR1 MGHDK, CDR2 SYGVNS. Here the CDR3 DNA reads TGTGCCAGCAGTGAATCAATTTTTGGGGCAGAGGCGAACGAGCAGTTCTTC. It is translated as CASSESIFGAEANEQFF.

V is TRBV15 and J is TRBJ2-3; 9 nucleotides line up with TRBD2. The J segment lost 1 base and the V segment lost 6 bases, leaving 5 bases of the junction unmatched. CDR1 and CDR2 (germline): LNHNV, YYDKDF (reference sequence). This CDR3 comprises 15 residues. For the CDR3, the DNA is TGTGCCACCAGTCCTAGCGGGACCCGCACAGATACGCAGTATTTT. It encodes CATSPSGTRTDTQYF.

The V and J genes are TRBV7-3 and TRBJ2-1; a possible D gene is TRBD1 (5 bases). The germline V gene has CDR1 SGHTA and CDR2 FQGTGA. The CDR3 runs to 17 residues. Trimming removed 0 bases at V and 1 base at J, with 13 bases between. CDR3 nucleotides: TGTGCCAGCAGCTTAACGCCAGGGTCAGGATCCTACAATGAGCAGTTCTTC. Its translation: CASSLTPGSGSYNEQFF.

The chain combines TRBV5-1 with TRBJ2-5; tentatively, D is TRBD1 (5 bases). The CDR3 is 14 amino acids. From germline, CDR1 is SGHRS and CDR2 YFSETQ. Trimming removed 0 bases from V and 4 bases from J, with 10 bases in between. DNA for the CDR3: TGCGCCAGCAGCTTGGTGTCCCAGGGAGAGACCCAGTACTTC. As protein: CASSLVSQGETQYF. Looking up the rest from reference TRBV5-1 and TRBJ2-5 gives the full variable domain: KAGVTQTPRYLIKTRGQQVTLSCSPISGHRSVSWYQQTPGQGLQFLFEYFSETQRNKGNFPGRFSGRQFSNSRSEMNVSTLELGDSALYLCASSLVSQGETQYFGPGTRLLVL.

This clone was detected a few times. The CDR3, as DNA: TGTGCCAGCAGGAACGACAGGGACGAAGCTTTCTTT. It specifies CASRNDRDEAFF. The chain recombines TRBV6-1 with TRBJ1-1, with TRBD1 matching over 7 bases. The CDR3 sequence is 12 residues long. Losses at the gene ends were 6 bases for V and 8 bases for J; bases not matched to a gene: 6. CDR1 is MNHNS, CDR2 SASEGT, per germline.

This clone has a handful of counts. CDR3 loop: CASSPGTRRQETQYF. CDR3 nucleotide sequence: TGTGCCAGCAGCCCAGGGACTAGAAGGCAAGAGACCCAGTACTTC. The chain has TRBV7-3 and TRBJ2-5; TRBD2 matches 8 bases. The CDR3 is 15 amino acids. Germline V gene data show CDR1 as SGHTA and CDR2 as FQGTGA. V dropped 5 bases and J dropped 2; count of bases not matched to a gene: 7.

A note on this clone: An end of the junction does not agree with germline; a read error may underlie this. This sequence joins TRBV11-1 and TRBJ1-1; perhaps TRBD1 as D (6 bases). Germline-derived CDR1 and CDR2 are SGHAT and FQDESV (reference sequence). The CDR3 is 11 amino acids. The CDR3 protein is CASSPAGDIQF. CDR3 sequence (DNA): TGTGCCAGCAGCCCGGCCGGGGACATCCAATTT. Together with reference TRBV11-1 and TRBJ1-1, the CDR3 gives the full variable domain: EAEVAQSPRYKITEKSQAVAFWCDPISGHATLYWYRQILGQGPELLVQFQDESVVDDSQLPKDRFSAERLKGVDSTLKIQPAELGDSAMYLCASSPAGDIQFGQGTRLTVV.

This clone was seen a few times. The rearrangement joins TRBV10-3 to TRBJ1-3, with unresolved D. Germline lookup yields CDR1 ENHRY and CDR2 SYGVKD. The CDR3 contains 15 residues. V dropped 0 bases and J dropped 0 bases, with 6 bases sitting between them. This CDR3 is CAISESGTSGNTIYF. The CDR3, as DNA: TGTGCCATCAGTGAGTCCGGTACCTCTGGAAACACCATATATTTT.

The V call is TRBV19, the J call TRBJ1-5; 10 nucleotides line up with TRBD1. Germline lookup yields CDR1 LNHDA and CDR2 SQIVND (reference sequence). With 3 bases clipped from V and 7 bases from J, the junction kept 6 bases outside the gene matches. CDR3 length: 15 residues. The CDR3 nucleotides read TGTGCCAGTAGTATGCGGGACAGGGGTGACCAGCCCCAGCATTTT. It encodes CASSMRDRGDQPQHF.

The chain is built from TRBV5-1 and TRBJ2-1, with D perhaps TRBD2 (5 bases). In germline, CDR1 is SGHRS, CDR2 YFSETQ. This CDR3 comprises 14 residues. V lost 2 bases and J lost 0, with 6 bases in between. The CDR3: CASSFGSSYNEQFF. In DNA, the CDR3 is TGCGCCAGCAGCTTTGGGAGCTCCTACAATGAGCAGTTCTTC.

The chain is built from TRBV5-1 and TRBJ2-3; maybe TRBD1 (6 bases). This CDR3 has 15 residues. Per the germline V gene, CDR1 is SGHRS and CDR2 is YFSETQ. Deletions cut 0 bases from V and 2 bases from J, with 10 bases between. The chain's CDR3 is CASSLGQAPTDTQYF. In nucleotides, the CDR3 is TGCGCCAGCAGCTTGGGACAGGCACCCACAGATACGCAGTATTTT. The full variable domain, with the rest looked up from reference TRBV5-1 and TRBJ2-3, is KAGVTQTPRYLIKTRGQQVTLSCSPISGHRSVSWYQQTPGQGLQFLFEYFSETQRNKGNFPGRFSGRQFSNSRSEMNVSTLELGDSALYLCASSLGQAPTDTQYFGPGTRLTVL.

The rearrangement uses TRBV28 and TRBJ2-1, with a tentative D call TRBD2 (5 bases). Trimming took off 5 bases at V and 6 bases at J, with 17 bases between the two ends. CDR1 is MDHEN and CDR2 is SYDVKM in the germline V gene. There are 15 residues in the CDR3. CDR3 coding DNA: TGTGCCAGCAGTGACTCCTCCGGGCGGGTCAATGAGCAGTTCTTC. Residues: CASSDSSGRVNEQFF.